Following are 10 T cell receptor beta chains from one sample sequenced in a study of glioma-infiltrating T cells after dendritic cell vaccination. Repertoires were generated with immunoSEQ multiplex PCR, while TCRdb's copy carries only in-frame clones and drops some. The sample yields more than 85,000 clones, about 83% seen once. The sample was blood, taken before dendritic cell vaccination. All receptors come from a human donor with glioblastoma.

This rearrangement joins TRBV5-1 to TRBJ1-4; no definite D call. From germline, CDR1 is SGHRS and CDR2 YFSETQ. CDR3 size: 15 residues. Trimming left V 3 bases short and J 7 bases short, with 16 bases between. This CDR3 is CASSSTPLVGEKLFF. CDR3 in DNA: TGCGCCAGCAGCTCAACTCCTCTGGTTGGTGAAAAACTGTTTTTT.

The genes are TRBV5-1 and TRBJ2-5; no firm D call. Between the trimmed V and J ends, which lost 5 bases and 5 bases, there was a span of 10 bases. This CDR3 spans 12 amino acids. CDR1 and CDR2 from the germline V gene are SGHRS and YFSETQ. CDR3 bases: TGCGCCAGCAGTTGGAGTGGGGAGACCCAGTACTTC. Amino acid sequence: CASSWSGETQYF.

Concerning this clone itself: No conserved phenylalanine or tryptophan is present at the end of the CDR3, so a read error is the likely explanation. The gene calls are TRBV10-2 and TRBJ2-7; 10 bases line up with TRBD2. From germline, CDR1 is WSHSY and CDR2 SAAADI. The trim removed 7 bases at V and 2 bases at J, leaving 5 bases unmatched. This CDR3 is built from 14 residues. CDR3 DNA sequence: TGCGCCAGCACCCATCTAGCGGGGGCCTACGAGCAGTACCTC. Translating gives CASTHLAGAYEQYL.

The chain links TRBV7-9 to TRBJ2-7, with D hard to call. The CDR3 length is 14 residues. Trimming removed 4 bases from V and 4 bases from J, with 14 bases in between. Germline V lookup: CDR1 SEHNR, CDR2 FQNEAQ (reference sequence). The CDR3 is CASSSGFHEYEQYF. The DNA for the CDR3 is TGTGCCAGCAGCTCCGGGTTTCACGAGTACGAGCAGTACTTC.

The chain is built from TRBV4-1 and TRBJ1-5; 8 bases align to TRBD1. Trimming removed 2 bases from V and 6 bases from J; junction bases left unmatched: 6. The CDR3 covers 15 residues. Germline-derived CDR1 and CDR2 are MGHRA and YSYEKL. CDR3 loop: CASSQPGQGSQPQHF. CDR3 nucleotides: TGCGCCAGCAGCCAACCCGGACAGGGAAGTCAGCCCCAGCATTTT.

The chain employs TRBV5-4 and TRBJ1-2; the D gene is possibly TRBD1 (6 bases). This CDR3 comprises 14 residues. Per the germline V gene, CDR1 is SGHNT and CDR2 is YYREEE (reference sequence). V was shortened by 4 bases and J by 7 bases, with 17 bases between the two germline ends. CDR3 in amino acids: CASSHRRGGFGYTF. In DNA, the CDR3 is TGTGCCAGCAGCCACCGAAGGGGGGGTTTTGGCTACACCTTC.

The V gene is TRBV7-9, the J gene TRBJ2-7; 9 bases are a match to TRBD1. This CDR3 comprises 18 residues. Germline-derived CDR1 and CDR2 are SEHNR and FQNEAQ (reference sequence). After removal of 4 bases from V and 1 base from J, the junction contained 14 bases not matched to a gene. The CDR3: CASSSGWDRDRESYEQYF. The CDR3 DNA is TGTGCCAGCAGCTCGGGGTGGGACCGGGACAGGGAGTCCTACGAGCAGTACTTC.

The chain carries TRBV14 and TRBJ2-1; tentative D call: TRBD2 (6 bases). The CDR3 spans 15 residues. Germline CDR1 SGHDN, CDR2 FVKESK. The ends were cut back, 5 bases at V and 7 bases at J, with 18 bases in the middle. CDR3 in amino acids: CASSFRTTPWNEQFF. CDR3 DNA: TGTGCCAGCAGCTTCAGGACTACCCCGTGGAATGAGCAGTTCTTC.

This rearrangement joins TRBV7-2 to TRBJ1-5; D unclear. This CDR3 contains 16 residues. V was trimmed by 5 bases and J by 1 base, leaving 15 bases between them. The germline CDR1 and CDR2 sequences are SGHTA and FQGNSA. In DNA form, the CDR3 reads TGTGCCAGCAGCACAAGTGGCAGGCTCAGCAATCAGCCCCAGCATTTT. It translates to CASSTSGRLSNQPQHF.

The chain carries TRBV13 and TRBJ1-2, with TRBD1 identical over 7 bases. CDR3 size: 14 residues. Germline CDR1 reads PRHDT; CDR2 reads FYEKMQ (reference sequence). V dropped 3 bases and J dropped 3; count of bases not matched to a gene: 4. The CDR3 reads CASSFRQGDYGYTF. CDR3 DNA: TGTGCCAGCAGCTTTAGACAGGGCGACTATGGCTACACCTTC.